This T cell receptor (beta chain) appears in the sequencing data of a study of T cell responses to AZD1222 COVID-19 vaccine. Study observations and caveats: Reportedly, nearly half of unique spike TCRs recognized epitopes outside B.1.351/B.1.1.7 mutations.

This clone was recorded once. Its antigen remains unidentified. CDR1 and CDR2 (germline): MNHEY, SVGEGT. CDR3 length: 14 amino acids. The V end lost 1 base, the J end lost 0 bases, and 5 bases lay between the germline ends. Clones were sequenced by immunoSEQ multiplex PCR, and TCRdb holds only the in-frame ones, with some missing. The data contain roughly 120,000 clones, about 86% of them singletons. The clonotype comes from an adult in good health. The chain employs TRBV6-2 or TRBV6-3 and TRBJ2-3; D gene unclear. The sample in question was peripheral blood, obtained on day 0 of AZD1222 vaccination. The CDR3 region has the DNA TGTGCCAGCAGTTACTTCGGCAGCACAGATACGCAGTATTTT. As protein: CASSYFGSTDTQYF.